Listed below are T cell receptor beta chains from one sample, sequenced in a study of T cells after yellow fever vaccination. TCRdb recomputed calls from the 5' RACE reads with MiXCR, one row per CDR3 protein. The table includes approximately 340,000 distinct CDR3 sequences, roughly 9.4% detected once. Sequences were derived from PBMCs, sampled on the day of the first yellow fever vaccination. These receptors all come from a man younger than 35 who received the YFV17D yellow fever vaccine. CDR3s include the opening cysteine and the closing phenylalanine or tryptophan. Fields, in order: V gene, CDR3 length, J gene, CDR3 protein.

>TRBV5-1|13|TRBJ1-1
CASRNTVNTEAFF
>TRBV7-9|15|TRBJ1-1
CASSVYRGQDTEAFF
>TRBV6-5|15|TRBJ2-2
CASSSPGQEVGELFF
>TRBV3-1|18|TRBJ2-3
CASSQESASGIRTDTQYF
>TRBV7-2|15|TRBJ2-3
CASSLVGTSTDTQYF
>TRBV5-1|17|TRBJ2-6
CASSSRVRSSGANVLTF
>TRBV23-1|17|TRBJ2-3
CASRNAGTGGFTDTQYF
>TRBV20-1|12|TRBJ2-2
CSAKGDTGELFF
>TRBV5-1|12|TRBJ2-1
CASSLLDSEQFF
>TRBV7-2|16|TRBJ1-2
CASSSGQGIGRDGYTF
>TRBV23-1|16|TRBJ2-3
CASSPKESAVTDTQYF
>TRBV12-3/TRBV12-4|11|TRBJ2-5
CAIRGEETQYF
>TRBV29-1|13|TRBJ2-7
CSVERTRGGEQYF
>TRBV5-1|13|TRBJ2-7
CASTKMGGGEQYF
>TRBV6-6|11|TRBJ1-1
CASSILRGAFF
>TRBV12-3/TRBV12-4|13|TRBJ2-7
CASSVGQTYEQYF
>TRBV20-1|13|TRBJ2-1
CSAKGGGYNEQFF
>TRBV5-1|15|TRBJ1-5
CASSFWTGPNQPQHF
>TRBV27|15|TRBJ1-2
CASSLSTTGNNGYTF
>TRBV15|14|TRBJ1-2
CAARQSGSWGGYTF